Listed here is a single TCR beta chain. Its target is unknown. This record belongs to a study of CD8+CD57+ T cells in acquired aplastic anemia. General observations from the study: Between patients and controls, about 31 CD8+ CDR3 sequences were found in common.

Sequenced patients had shown CD8+CD57+ cell expansion by flow cytometry. The template used for profiling TCR beta VDJ and CDR3 was genomic DNA. TCRdb ran MiXCR on the reads and lists one entry per CDR3 protein. The data contain roughly 120,000 distinct CDR3 sequences, 55% to 70% of them singletons. Germline CDR1 reads LNHDA; CDR2 reads SQIVND (reference sequence). The CDR3 loop spans 13 amino acids. Trimming shortened V by 9 bases and J by 7 bases, and 16 bases separated the two germline ends. The sequence came from a human donor with aplastic anemia. The chain uses TRBV19 and TRBJ1-5; a weak D match, TRBD1 (5 bases). The sample was sorted CD4+, CD8+, or CD8+CD57+ T cells (not recorded which) from PBMCs. The DNA for the CDR3 is TGTGCCAGCTCCAGGGCGGGTGGACAGCCCCAGCATTTT. It translates to CASSRAGGQPQHF.